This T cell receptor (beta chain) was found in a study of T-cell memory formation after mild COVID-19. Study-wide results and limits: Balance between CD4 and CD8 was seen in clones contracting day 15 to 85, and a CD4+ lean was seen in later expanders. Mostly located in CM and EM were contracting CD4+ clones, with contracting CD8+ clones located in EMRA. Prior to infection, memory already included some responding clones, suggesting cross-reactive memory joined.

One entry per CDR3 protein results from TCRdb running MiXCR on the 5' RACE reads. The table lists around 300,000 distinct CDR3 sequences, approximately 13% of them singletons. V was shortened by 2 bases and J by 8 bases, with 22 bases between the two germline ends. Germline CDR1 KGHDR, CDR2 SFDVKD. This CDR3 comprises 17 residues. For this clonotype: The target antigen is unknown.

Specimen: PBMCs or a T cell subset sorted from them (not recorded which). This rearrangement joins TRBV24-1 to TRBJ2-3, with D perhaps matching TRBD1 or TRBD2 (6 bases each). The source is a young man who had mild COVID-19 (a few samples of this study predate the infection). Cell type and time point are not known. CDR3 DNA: TGTGCCACCAGTGATTATCTCAGGGGCGCGGACGGGGGTACGCAGTATTTT. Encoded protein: CATSDYLRGADGGTQYF.